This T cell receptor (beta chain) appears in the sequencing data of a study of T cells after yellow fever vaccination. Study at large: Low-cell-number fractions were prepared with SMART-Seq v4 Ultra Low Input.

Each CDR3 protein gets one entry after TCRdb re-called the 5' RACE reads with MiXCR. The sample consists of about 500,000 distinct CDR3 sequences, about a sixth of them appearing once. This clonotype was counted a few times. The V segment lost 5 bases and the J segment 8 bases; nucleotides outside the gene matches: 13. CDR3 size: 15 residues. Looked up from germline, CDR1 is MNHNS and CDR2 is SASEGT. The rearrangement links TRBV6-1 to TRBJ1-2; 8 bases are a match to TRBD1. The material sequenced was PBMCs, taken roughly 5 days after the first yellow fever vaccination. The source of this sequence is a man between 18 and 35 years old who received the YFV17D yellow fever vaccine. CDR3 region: CASSPGGTGGFGYTF. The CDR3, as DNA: TGTGCCAGCAGTCCAGGGGGGACAGGCGGTTTCGGCTACACCTTC.